The next 17 T cell receptor beta chains were all read from a single sample in a study of OX40 agonist ivuxolimab in advanced cancers. The repertoire was sequenced with immunoSEQ multiplex PCR; TCRdb's copy has only in-frame clones and lacks some. Among tens of thousands of clones listed, roughly 85% were seen once. The sequencing here drew on CD4+ or CD8+ T cells sorted from blood, taken in a trial of the OX40 agonist ivuxolimab. The receptors were gathered from an adult with an advanced solid tumor such as melanoma, head and neck, liver or kidney cancer.

The V and J genes are TRBV9 and TRBJ2-3; weak D call: TRBD1 (5 bases). Germline V lookup: CDR1 SGDLS, CDR2 YYNGEE. The CDR3 has 15 amino acids. V lost 0 bases, J lost 4 bases, and 12 bases lay in between. CDR3 DNA sequence: TGTGCCAGCAGCGTAGAGGGGCTAGGCCCAGATACGCAGTATTTT. Encoded protein: CASSVEGLGPDTQYF. Using reference TRBV9 and TRBJ2-3 for the parts outside the CDR3, the full variable domain is DSGVTQTPKHLITATGQRVTLRCSPRSGDLSVYWYQQSLDQGLQFLIQYYNGEERAKGNILERFSAQQFPDLHSELNLSSLELGDSALYFCASSVEGLGPDTQYFGPGTRLTVL.

This sequence joins TRBV9 and TRBJ2-1; TRBD2 is a possible D gene (5 bases). V was shortened by 0 bases and J by 2 bases, with 9 bases between the two germline ends. Germline values: CDR1 SGDLS, CDR2 YYNGEE. The CDR3 sequence is 15 residues long. The CDR3 region is CASSVGGVAYNEQFF. The DNA for the CDR3 is TGTGCCAGCAGCGTAGGGGGAGTGGCCTACAATGAGCAGTTCTTC.

The rearrangement links TRBV4-1 to TRBJ2-7; 7 nucleotides line up with TRBD2. The length of the CDR3 is 17 residues. Germline trimming cut 0 bases from V and 3 bases from J; bases unmatched to any gene: 11. CDR1 MGHRA and CDR2 YSYEKL come from the germline V gene. The CDR3 reads CASSQEWGTSAYYEQYF. In DNA form, the CDR3 reads TGCGCCAGCAGCCAAGAGTGGGGAACTAGCGCATACTACGAGCAGTACTTC.

This clone is medium-sized (0.01 to 0.1%) within its sample. V gene TRBV27 combines with J gene TRBJ1-2; TRBD1 might be the D (6 bases). CDR3 length: 13 amino acids. Germline assignment: CDR1 MNHEY and CDR2 SMNVEV (reference sequence). V shed 5 bases and J shed 1 base, with 8 bases lying between them. CDR3 nucleotides: TGTGCCAGCAGTAAACAGGGTAACTATGGCTACACCTTC. Its translation: CASSKQGNYGYTF.

The chain employs TRBV19 and TRBJ1-2, with TRBD1 identical over 12 bases. CDR1 is LNHDA, CDR2 SQIVND, per germline (reference sequence). The CDR3 runs to 15 residues. The junction had 11 bases not matched to a gene; V was cut back by 4 bases and J by 11 bases. The CDR3 sequence: CASSTLPGQGAGYTF. The CDR3 DNA follows: TGTGCCAGTAGTACGCTCCCGGGACAGGGGGCCGGTTACACCTTC.

The J gene is TRBJ2-7, the V gene TRBV4-1; D could derive from TRBD1 or TRBD2 (5 bases each). Germline V gene sequence: CDR1 MGHRA, CDR2 YSYEKL. The CDR3 covers 13 residues. Trimming shortened V by 3 bases and J by 2 bases, and 8 bases separated the two germline ends. In DNA form, the CDR3 reads TGCGCCAGCAGCCAGGGACGGACCTACGAGCAGTACTTC. Translated: CASSQGRTYEQYF.

The chain is built from TRBV18 and TRBJ2-1; perhaps TRBD2 as D (6 bases). The CDR3 consists of 13 residues. The V gene's germline CDR1 is KGHSH and CDR2 LQKENI. Trimming shortened V by 5 bases and J by 12 bases, and 17 bases separated the two germline ends. The chain's CDR3 is CASSAGPPTGQFF. The CDR3 bases are TGTGCCAGCTCAGCGGGACCCCCCACGGGGCAGTTCTTC. The variable domain in full, with the rest retrieved from reference TRBV18 and TRBJ2-1, is NAGVMQNPRHLVRRRGQEARLRCSPMKGHSHVYWYRQLPEEGLKFMVYLQKENIIDESGMPKERFSAEFPKEGPSILRIQQVVRGDSAAYFCASSAGPPTGQFFGPGTRLTVL.

The genes are TRBV10-3 and TRBJ1-2; 7 positions agree with TRBD1. The junction had 1 base not matched to a gene; V was cut back by 0 bases and J by 0 bases. The CDR3 is 15 residues long. The germline CDR1 and CDR2 sequences are ENHRY and SYGVKD. The CDR3 bases are TGTGCCATCAGTGAGTCAGGGGGCACTAACTATGGCTACACCTTC. It encodes CAISESGGTNYGYTF.

The chain uses TRBV19 and TRBJ2-2, with D perhaps assigned TRBD1 or TRBD2 (6 bases each). Per the germline V gene, CDR1 is LNHDA and CDR2 is SQIVND (reference sequence). The CDR3 has 14 residues. V was shortened by 7 bases and J by 5 bases, with 14 bases between the two germline ends. The CDR3 nucleotides read TGTGCCAGTAACGTCGGGGGCGCGACCGGGGAGCTGTTTTTT. Translation gives CASNVGGATGELFF. Looking up the rest from reference TRBV19 and TRBJ2-2 gives the full variable domain: DGGITQSPKYLFRKEGQNVTLSCEQNLNHDAMYWYRQDPGQGLRLIYYSQIVNDFQKGDIAEGYSVSREKKESFPLTVTSAQKNPTAFYLCASNVGGATGELFFGEGSRLTVL.

This chain uses TRBV29-1 with TRBJ2-3; D is undetermined. Trimming shortened V by 3 bases and J by 4 bases, and 8 bases separated the two germline ends. CDR1 is SQVTM, CDR2 ANQGSEA, per germline. CDR3 length: 12 residues. CDR3 coding DNA: TGCAGCGTTGATTCGAGTTCAGATACGCAGTATTTT. Amino acid sequence: CSVDSSSDTQYF.

The chain combines TRBV7-6 with TRBJ2-1; D gene uncertain. This CDR3 contains 13 residues. The germline V and J ends were trimmed by 5 bases and 4 bases, with 9 bases remaining between them. CDR1 SGHVS and CDR2 FNYEAQ come from the germline V gene. CDR3 in amino acids: CASSPGQYNEQFF. The CDR3 bases are TGTGCCAGCAGCCCGGGCCAATACAATGAGCAGTTCTTC. Using reference TRBV7-6 and TRBJ2-1 for the parts outside the CDR3, the full variable domain is GAGVSQSPRYKVTKRGQDVALRCDPISGHVSLYWYRQALGQGPEFLTYFNYEAQQDKSGLPNDRFSAERPEGSISTLTIQRTEQRDSAMYRCASSPGQYNEQFFGPGTRLTVL.

The chain has TRBV5-6 and TRBJ1-3; a possible D gene is TRBD1 (6 bases). Trimming stripped 4 bases from V and 2 bases from J, with 16 bases between. The CDR3 runs to 16 residues. CDR1 is SGHDT and CDR2 is YYEEEE in the germline V gene. Here the CDR3 DNA reads TGTGCCAGCAGCCCGGCGGGGGGGCTACCTGGAAACACCATATATTTT. Translated, it gives CASSPAGGLPGNTIYF.

V usage is TRBV5-1 and J usage is TRBJ2-7; TRBD2 agrees at 9 bases. The ends lost 0 bases at V and 0 bases at J; junction bases unmatched: 4. The V gene's germline CDR1 is SGHRS and CDR2 YFSETQ. The CDR3 has 16 residues. CDR3 in amino acids: CASSLASSGASYEQYF. CDR3 bases: TGCGCCAGCAGCTTGGCTTCTAGCGGGGCCTCCTACGAGCAGTACTTC.

This chain links TRBV12-5 with TRBJ1-6; D may be TRBD1 (6 bases). Per germline, CDR1 LGHNT and CDR2 FRNRAP. Trimming left V 6 bases short and J 14 bases short, with 23 bases between. The CDR3 runs to 15 residues. The CDR3 nucleotides read TGTGCTAGTGGAACTCCGGGGCGGGGGCAGGGGACCCTCCACTTT. Translating it yields CASGTPGRGQGTLHF.

V is TRBV7-2 and J is TRBJ1-1, with 7 bases fitting TRBD1. The germline V gene encodes CDR1 SGHTA and CDR2 FQGNSA. CDR3 length: 16 residues. Losses at the gene ends were 1 base for V and 5 bases for J; bases not matched to a gene: 10. The CDR3 protein is CASSLEERQGWTEAFF. CDR3 nucleotide sequence: TGTGCCAGCAGCTTAGAAGAGAGACAGGGCTGGACTGAAGCTTTCTTT.

For the CDR3, the DNA is TGTGCCAGCAGCTTAGAACCCCTAGGGGCGGGGGGGCGACAGTTCTTC. Its translation is CASSLEPLGAGGRQFF. The genes are TRBV7-9 and TRBJ2-1; 9 positions agree with TRBD2. Germline CDR1 is SEHNR and CDR2 is FQNEAQ (reference sequence). Trimming cost V 1 base and J 13 bases; bases outside gene matches: 14. The CDR3 length is 16 residues.

J is TRBJ2-1 and V is TRBV11-3, with TRBD2 matching 11 bases. V shed 4 bases and J 3 bases; nucleotides not matched to a gene: 2. CDR1 SGHNT and CDR2 YENEEA come from the germline V gene. The CDR3 is 15 amino acids. For the CDR3, the DNA is TGTGCCAGCAGCTCCACTAGCGGGGGCTACAATGAGCAGTTCTTC. Translating it yields CASSSTSGGYNEQFF.